This T cell receptor (beta chain) was sequenced in a study of CD8+CD57+ T cells in acquired aplastic anemia. Study in general: Yields of DNA that came from sorted CD4+ and CD8+ cells averaged approximately 3.5 ug.

Investigators profiled TCR beta VDJ and CDR3 from genomic DNA template. TCRdb itself ran the reads through MiXCR, one entry per CDR3 protein. The data hold 250,000 to 300,000 distinct CDR3 sequences, with 45% to 70% observed a single time. Study observations and caveats: Patients and controls shared approximately 30 CD8+ CDR3 sequences, highly expressed in patients. Statistical testing detected no significant gap in CD8+ Simpson's diversity between patients and controls.

This clonotype appeared many times. The antigen is unknown. The origin of this receptor is a human donor with severe aplastic anemia or a healthy control (not recorded which). What was sequenced was sorted CD4+, CD8+, or CD8+CD57+ T cells (not recorded which) from PBMCs.

CDR3 DNA: TGTGCCTGGATAGGGGGGACTGGGGCCAACGTCCTGACTTTC. Translation gives CAWIGGTGANVLTF. The chain uses TRBV30 and TRBJ2-6; TRBD1 or TRBD2 may be the D gene (6 bases each). The CDR3 contains 14 residues. The V end was cut by 4 bases, the J end by 2 bases, with 9 bases between. Germline lookup yields CDR1 GTSNPN and CDR2 SVGIG (reference sequence).